One sample yielded the 11 T cell receptor beta chains listed below, sequenced in a study of OX40 agonist ivuxolimab in advanced cancers. Profiled with immunoSEQ multiplex PCR; TCRdb holds only in-frame clones, not every one. The sample consists of roughly 110,000 clones, around nine tenths of them appearing once. Specimen: CD4+ or CD8+ T cells sorted from blood, collected in a trial of the OX40 agonist ivuxolimab. The receptors come from an adult with an advanced solid tumor such as melanoma, head and neck, liver or kidney cancer.

The gene calls are TRBV25-1 and TRBJ2-6; D is uncertain. The CDR3 spans 17 residues. Trimming took off 4 bases at V and 0 bases at J, with 13 bases between the two ends. The germline gives CDR1 MGHDK, CDR2 SYGVNS. CDR3 residues: CASSGRVPRSGANVLTF. The CDR3 DNA follows: TGTGCCAGCAGTGGTAGGGTCCCGCGCTCTGGGGCCAACGTCCTGACTTTC. Full variable domain (outside the CDR3, taken from reference TRBV25-1 and TRBJ2-6): EADIYQTPRYLVIGTGKKITLECSQTMGHDKMYWYQQDPGMELHLIHYSYGVNSTEKGDLSSESTVSRIRTEHFPLTLESARPSHTSQYLCASSGRVPRSGANVLTFGAGSRLTVL.

The chain combines TRBV5-1 with TRBJ2-7, with D perhaps TRBD2 (6 bases). In germline, CDR1 is SGHRS, CDR2 YFSETQ. The CDR3 is 13 residues long. The V gene lost 5 bases and the J gene lost 3 bases, with 12 bases spanning the gap. As DNA, the CDR3 is TGCGCCAGCAGTTTCGGGACTGACTACGAGCAGTACTTC. Its protein is CASSFGTDYEQYF.

The chain couples TRBV7-9 to TRBJ1-2; D not resolved. CDR3 length: 14 amino acids. V dropped 5 bases and J dropped 7 bases, with 17 bases sitting between them. Per germline, CDR1 SEHNR and CDR2 FQNEAQ (reference sequence). The chain's CDR3 is CASSQDSRSPGYTF. CDR3 nucleotide sequence: TGTGCCAGCAGCCAAGATTCGAGGAGCCCTGGCTACACCTTC. The variable domain in full, with the rest retrieved from reference TRBV7-9 and TRBJ1-2, is DTGVSQNPRHKITKRGQNVTFRCDPISEHNRLYWYRQTLGQGPEFLTYFQNEAQLEKSRLLSDRFSAERPKGSFSTLEIQRTEQGDSAMYLCASSQDSRSPGYTFGSGTRLTVV.

The gene calls are TRBV19 and TRBJ2-1; weak D call: TRBD2 (5 bases). The CDR3 has 13 amino acids. Trimming cost V 4 bases and J 9 bases, with 13 bases left between them. Germline CDR1 LNHDA, CDR2 SQIVND (reference sequence). The CDR3 spells CASSRALRGEQFF. CDR3 sequence (DNA): TGTGCCAGTAGTAGGGCCCTCCGGGGTGAGCAGTTCTTC.

V gene TRBV19 combines with J gene TRBJ1-4; unclear D gene. Germline CDR1 LNHDA, CDR2 SQIVND (reference sequence). Trimming stripped 6 bases from V and 0 bases from J, with 5 bases between. This CDR3 contains 13 residues. DNA of the CDR3: TGTGCCAGTAGCGATGCAACTAATGAAAAACTGTTTTTT. Its protein product is CASSDATNEKLFF.

Notes on this clone: At the DNA level, this CDR3 is encoded by other sequences in the same sample as well. J is TRBJ1-1 and V is TRBV7-9, with no clear D. The CDR3 runs to 13 residues. CDR1 is SEHNR, CDR2 FQNEAQ, per germline (reference sequence). V was trimmed by 1 base and J by 1 base, leaving 4 bases between them. The CDR3 protein is CASSLEGNTEAFF. For the CDR3, the DNA is TGTGCCAGCAGCTTAGAAGGGAACACTGAAGCTTTCTTT.

V gene TRBV11-3 combines with J gene TRBJ2-3, with 10 positions matching TRBD2. The CDR3 is 16 residues long. V shed 6 bases, J shed 0 bases, and the junction held 6 bases outside the gene matches. Germline CDR1 is SGHNT and CDR2 is YENEEA. The CDR3: CASSSRLAGSTDTQYF. The CDR3, as DNA: TGTGCCAGCAGTTCAAGACTAGCGGGCAGCACAGATACGCAGTATTTT.

This clone was detected once. The gene calls are TRBV9 and TRBJ1-2; TRBD1 is a possible D gene (6 bases). The germline gives CDR1 SGDLS, CDR2 YYNGEE. The CDR3 has 14 amino acids. The V gene lost 3 bases and the J gene lost 5 bases, with 14 bases spanning the gap. CDR3 loop: CASSDLGQSYGYTF. CDR3 DNA sequence: TGTGCCAGCAGCGACCTTGGACAGTCTTATGGCTACACCTTC.

This clone was seen just once. This chain links TRBV4-3 with TRBJ1-1; TRBD1 matches 8 bases. The ends lost 4 bases at V and 7 bases at J; junction bases unmatched: 17. Germline CDR1 reads LGHNA; CDR2 reads YSLEER. CDR3 length: 17 amino acids. CDR3 amino acids: CASSPESILDRGDEAFF. Here the CDR3 DNA reads TGCGCCAGCAGCCCCGAGTCGATCCTAGACAGGGGAGATGAAGCTTTCTTT.

The V and J genes are TRBV4-1 and TRBJ1-2; D is possibly TRBD1 (6 bases). The V end lost 0 bases, the J end lost 7 bases, and 15 bases lay between the germline ends. In germline, CDR1 is MGHRA, CDR2 YSYEKL. This CDR3 contains 15 residues. The DNA of the CDR3 is TGCGCCAGCAGCCAAGAAGGGGGAGGTAGGGGTGGCTACACCTTC. Amino acids: CASSQEGGGRGGYTF.

The table lists this clone with a count of one. The chain links TRBV5-5 to TRBJ1-4, with D possibly being TRBD1 (5 bases). The CDR3 totals 15 residues. Germline V gene data show CDR1 as SGHKS and CDR2 as YYEKEE (reference sequence). V dropped 2 bases and J dropped 6 bases, with 14 bases sitting between them. CDR3 sequence reads: CASSFWGVVDEKLFF. The CDR3 DNA is TGTGCCAGCAGCTTCTGGGGGGTGGTAGATGAAAAACTGTTTTTT.